The clone carrying this TCR beta chain has a single count. With 2 bases removed from V and 2 bases from J, the gap between germline ends came to 12 bases. The CDR3 contains 15 residues. Germline V lookup: CDR1 MNHEY, CDR2 SVGEGT. This specimen comes from a study of blood T cell repertoires in COVID-19. Study overall: Sites in the United States, Italy and Spain provided acute and convalescent COVID-19 samples. Sources were T cells, B-cell-depleted T cells, or PBMCs; the material itself was cDNA or gDNA.

In the original processing: Scientists estimated how many nucleated cells there were by amplifying reference gene primers. The protocol was immunoSEQ multiplex PCR, while the TCRdb copy is restricted to in-frame clones and leaves out a portion. V, J and clone size reflect that table, while D and trimming were determined from the DNA. Of about 68,000 clones in the sample, 80% to 90% are singletons; the top ten hold 7% to 10%. V and J are TRBV6-2 or TRBV6-3 and TRBJ1-2, with D possibly being TRBD1 (5 bases). Sequenced sample: peripheral blood. This clonotype originated in a man over 45 with active COVID-19. CDR3 amino acids: CASSYGAAINYGYTF. The DNA of the CDR3 is TGTGCCAGCAGTTACGGGGCAGCCATCAACTATGGCTACACCTTC.